One and the same sample provided the 21 T cell receptor beta chains below, sequenced in a study of T cells in Graves' hyperthyroidism and ophthalmopathy. The CDR3 regions of TCR beta were amplified from RNA transcripts. The study used the HTBI primer set for a first-round RT-PCR of the TCR CDR3. TCRdb processed the multiplex PCR reads anew with MiXCR; each CDR3 protein has one entry. This table has hundreds of thousands of distinct CDR3 sequences, 14% appearing once. What was sequenced was blood. The receptors here all came from a woman in her late teens or twenties with Graves' hyperthyroidism.

This clonotype was seen ten or more times. This rearrangement joins TRBV13 to TRBJ2-4; 12 bases align to TRBD1. The CDR3 has 14 amino acids. Germline values: CDR1 PRHDT, CDR2 FYEKMQ (reference sequence). Trimming removed 4 bases from V and 11 bases from J; junction bases left unmatched: 6. The CDR3 protein is CASSSQGTGGVQYF. In nucleotides, the CDR3 is TGTGCCAGCAGCTCTCAAGGGACAGGGGGCGTTCAGTACTTC.

This clonotype was counted a few times. This sequence joins TRBV19 and TRBJ1-2; D is undetermined. Germline V gene lookup returns CDR1 LNHDA and CDR2 SQIVND (reference sequence). The CDR3 is 13 residues long. Trimming removed 5 bases at V and 4 bases at J, with 11 bases between. CDR3 nucleotides: TGTGCCAGTAGTCTCTTCGAGGGCTATGGCTACACCTTC. Translation gives CASSLFEGYGYTF.

Ten or more counts support this clonotype. The chain is built from TRBV28 and TRBJ2-3; 11 nucleotides align to TRBD2. Germline V gene lookup returns CDR1 MDHEN and CDR2 SYDVKM. The CDR3 runs 14 residues. The junction had 5 bases not matched to a gene; V was cut back by 6 bases and J by 6 bases. Here the CDR3 DNA reads TGTGCCAGCAGGGTAGCGGGAGGGCGTGATACGCAGTATTTT. Translation: CASRVAGGRDTQYF.

This clonotype showed up many times. This chain joins TRBV20-1 and TRBJ2-3; TRBD2 matches 7 bases. V shed 6 bases and J 1 base; nucleotides not matched to a gene: 7. This CDR3 comprises 14 residues. Germline loops: CDR1 DFQATT, CDR2 SNEGSKA (reference sequence). In DNA form, the CDR3 reads TGCAGTGCGATAAGCGGGACCCGCACAGATACGCAGTATTTT. It yields the protein CSAISGTRTDTQYF.

Of note for this clonotype: This could be a read error, since a much larger clone is one nucleotide away. The chain is built from TRBV7-9 and TRBJ2-5, with D possibly TRBD1 on 6 matching bases. The V gene's germline CDR1 is SEHNR and CDR2 FQNEAQ (reference sequence). The CDR3 contains 12 residues. This CDR3 reads CASRLGGSTQYF. The CDR3 nucleotides read TGTGCCAGCAGGTTAGGGGGAAGTACCCAGTACTTC.

In its sample, this clonotype was seen many times. The chain has TRBV6-1 and TRBJ1-1; 7 nucleotides agree with TRBD1. The ends lost 5 bases at V and 7 bases at J; junction bases unmatched: 13. The CDR3 has 15 residues. From germline, CDR1 is MNHNS and CDR2 SASEGT. The CDR3 here is CASSLYRGGNDEAFF. In nucleotides, the CDR3 is TGTGCCAGCAGTTTATACAGGGGCGGAAACGATGAAGCTTTCTTT.

This clonotype was counted at least ten times. The rearrangement uses TRBV11-2 and TRBJ1-1; D remains ambiguous. The germline CDR1 and CDR2 sequences are SGHAT and FQNNGV. CDR3 size: 16 residues. V was trimmed by 0 bases and J by 3 bases, leaving 14 bases between them. CDR3 in DNA: TGTGCCAGCAGCTTAGAAGGTGCCGGGTTCGACACTGAAGCTTTCTTT. Protein sequence: CASSLEGAGFDTEAFF. Based on the CDR3 plus reference TRBV11-2 and TRBJ1-1, the full variable domain is EAGVAQSPRYKIIEKRQSVAFWCNPISGHATLYWYQQILGQGPKLLIQFQNNGVVDDSQLPKDRFSAERLKGVDSTLKIQPAKLEDSAVYLCASSLEGAGFDTEAFFGQGTRLTVV.

This clonotype was counted a few times. The junction departs from the called germline gene at one end, perhaps through a read error. CDR3 bases: TGTGCCAGCAGGCCTACAGGGGGCGCAATTCCTAACTATGGCTGCACCTTC. This gives the protein CASRPTGGAIPNYGCTF. The chain couples TRBV28 to TRBJ1-2; TRBD1 agrees at 9 bases. Germline V gene data show CDR1 as MDHEN and CDR2 as SYDVKM. The CDR3 covers 17 residues.

This clonotype was seen at least ten times. Here the CDR3 DNA reads TGTGCCAGCAGCCAAGTAGGAGGTGGCACTGAAGCTTTCTTT. Translating gives CASSQVGGGTEAFF. The chain uses TRBV3-1 and TRBJ1-1; D ambiguous. The V and J ends lost 1 base and 4 bases respectively, with 10 bases between them. Germline assignment: CDR1 LGHDT and CDR2 YNNKEL (reference sequence). The CDR3 is made up of 14 amino acids.

This clonotype was counted at least ten times. The chain uses TRBV7-2 and TRBJ2-3, with 10 positions matching TRBD2. The CDR3 has 15 residues. V shed 5 bases, J shed 2 bases, and the junction held 4 bases outside the gene matches. Germline V gene lookup returns CDR1 SGHTA and CDR2 FQGNSA. The CDR3: CASSPGLAVTDTQYF. Written as DNA, the CDR3 is TGTGCCAGCAGCCCTGGACTAGCGGTCACAGATACGCAGTATTTT.

This clonotype was recorded a few times. This sequence joins TRBV6-1 and TRBJ1-3, with D maybe TRBD1 (5 bases). V was cut by 8 bases and J by 0 bases, with 11 bases left in between. The CDR3 is 14 residues long. Germline values: CDR1 MNHNS, CDR2 SASEGT. As DNA, the CDR3 is TGTGCCAGCTATCAGGGATTCTCTGGAAACACCATATATTTT. It encodes CASYQGFSGNTIYF.

The chain couples TRBV4-1 to TRBJ1-4, with D possibly being TRBD1 (6 bases). Per germline, CDR1 MGHRA and CDR2 YSYEKL. V was shortened by 0 bases and J by 4 bases, with 9 bases between the two germline ends. This CDR3 is 15 amino acids long. CDR3 region: CASSQDWTDNEKLFF. Here the CDR3 DNA reads TGCGCCAGCAGCCAAGATTGGACAGATAATGAAAAACTGTTTTTT.

This clonotype was counted many times. The J gene is TRBJ1-2, the V gene TRBV29-1, with 11 bases that match TRBD1. Germline CDR1 SQVTM, CDR2 ANQGSEA. The trim removed 4 bases at V and 3 bases at J, leaving 7 bases unmatched. The CDR3 is 15 residues long. The CDR3 protein is CSVGGQGAGDYGYTF. The CDR3 region has the DNA TGCAGCGTTGGAGGACAGGGGGCCGGGGACTATGGCTACACCTTC. Looking up the rest from reference TRBV29-1 and TRBJ1-2 gives the full variable domain: SAVISQKPSRDICQRGTSLTIQCQVDSQVTMMFWYRQQPGQSLTLIATANQGSEATYESGFVIDKFPISRPNLTFSTLTVSNMSPEDSSIYLCSVGGQGAGDYGYTFGSGTRLTVV.

This clonotype was counted many times. CDR3 sequence reads: CASSLRSSIRNEQFF. The CDR3 DNA follows: TGTGCCAGCAGCTTAAGATCCTCGATTAGGAATGAGCAGTTCTTC. This sequence joins TRBV7-2 and TRBJ2-1; no clear D gene. This CDR3 contains 15 residues. The germline V and J ends were trimmed by 2 bases and 7 bases, with 15 bases remaining between them. CDR1 and CDR2 from the germline V gene are SGHTA and FQGNSA.

V gene TRBV18 combines with J gene TRBJ1-6, with 8 positions matching TRBD1. The CDR3 totals 15 residues. Per germline, CDR1 KGHSH and CDR2 LQKENI. V was pared by 2 bases and J by 9 bases, with 6 bases of the junction left unmatched. The CDR3 DNA reads TGTGCCAGCTCACCAGGACAGGGCGAGAGTTCACCCCTCCACTTT. Protein: CASSPGQGESSPLHF.

The CDR3 region has the DNA TGTGCCAGCAGCCCCCCAACGGGACTAGCGGGAGCTCGGCGTGAGCAGTTCTTC. Protein product: CASSPPTGLAGARREQFF. This chain connects TRBV3-1 to TRBJ2-1; 14 bases match TRBD2. Germline V gene data show CDR1 as LGHDT and CDR2 as YNNKEL (reference sequence). V lost 4 bases, J lost 9 bases, and 14 bases stayed unmatched. The CDR3 extends over 18 amino acids.

V gene TRBV11-2 combines with J gene TRBJ2-6; either TRBD1 or TRBD2 may fit D (5 bases each). The CDR3 runs to 15 residues. V dropped 4 bases and J dropped 2 bases, with 9 bases sitting between them. CDR1 is SGHAT and CDR2 is FQNNGV in the germline V gene. DNA of the CDR3: TGTGCCAGCAGCTCCCAGGGAGCTGGGGCCAACGTCCTGACTTTC. Encoded protein: CASSSQGAGANVLTF. The complete variable domain, with remaining parts taken from reference TRBV11-2 and TRBJ2-6, reads EAGVAQSPRYKIIEKRQSVAFWCNPISGHATLYWYQQILGQGPKLLIQFQNNGVVDDSQLPKDRFSAERLKGVDSTLKIQPAKLEDSAVYLCASSSQGAGANVLTFGAGSRLTVL.

In this sample, this clonotype turned up a few times. The chain has TRBV3-1 and TRBJ2-1, with 15 bases fitting TRBD2. Germline V CDR1 and CDR2: LGHDT, YNNKEL (reference sequence). Germline trimming cut 0 bases from V and 6 bases from J; bases unmatched to any gene: 9. The CDR3 has 19 amino acids. CDR3 region: CASSQEKTRTSGRVNEQFF. Here the CDR3 DNA reads TGTGCCAGCAGCCAAGAAAAAACTCGGACTAGCGGGAGGGTCAATGAGCAGTTCTTC.

Only a few counts were recorded for this clonotype. The CDR3 region is CASSQVLGNTGELFF. The CDR3 DNA is TGTGCCAGCAGCCAAGTTTTAGGAAACACCGGGGAGCTGTTTTTT. V usage is TRBV14 and J usage is TRBJ2-2; D unclear. CDR3 length: 15 amino acids. The V end was cut by 1 base, the J end by 2 bases, with 8 bases between. Looked up from germline, CDR1 is SGHDN and CDR2 is FVKESK.

The chain employs TRBV24-1 and TRBJ2-5, with D possibly being TRBD1 (5 bases). Trimming shortened V by 4 bases and J by 3 bases, and 11 bases separated the two germline ends. Germline loops: CDR1 KGHDR, CDR2 SFDVKD. This CDR3 comprises 14 residues. CDR3 sequence: CATSDSWTKETQYF. The DNA for the CDR3 is TGTGCCACCAGTGACTCGTGGACAAAAGAGACCCAGTACTTC.

In its sample, this clonotype was seen a few times. DNA for the CDR3: TGTGCCAGCAGCGAGAGGGGACAGGATAGCACAGATACGCAGTATTTT. Protein product: CASSERGQDSTDTQYF. The chain joins TRBV9 to TRBJ2-3; 8 nucleotides agree with TRBD1. The CDR3 is 16 residues long. The J segment lost 0 bases and the V segment lost 3 bases, leaving 6 bases of the junction unmatched. Germline V gene data show CDR1 as SGDLS and CDR2 as YYNGEE. Looking up the rest from reference TRBV9 and TRBJ2-3 gives the full variable domain: DSGVTQTPKHLITATGQRVTLRCSPRSGDLSVYWYQQSLDQGLQFLIQYYNGEERAKGNILERFSAQQFPDLHSELNLSSLELGDSALYFCASSERGQDSTDTQYFGPGTRLTVL.